This TCR beta chain was found in a study of Ad26.COV2.S vaccination and SARS-CoV-2 variants. About the study: Donor got 5x10^10 or 1x10^11 viral particles of Ad26.COV2.S.

The germline gives CDR1 GTSNPN, CDR2 SVGIG (reference sequence). This CDR3 is 17 amino acids long. The trim removed 0 bases at V and 5 bases at J, leaving 12 bases unmatched. On this clone: Its antigen is as yet unknown.

The treatment here: 15 to 20 received Ad26.COV2.S at low or high dose, single or two shots; about 5 received placebo; per-sample allocation not given. Day 63 after the first injection of vaccine or placebo was the sampling time. A Boston donor was an adult aged 18-55 years. Clones were read by immunoSEQ multiplex PCR, and TCRdb kept only the in-frame ones, dropping some. This sample has about 350,000 clones; 75% to 90% occur once, and the top ten carry about 10%. Findings and caveats of the study: Possible underestimation of total T cell responses by the TCR breadth and depth analyses was noted.

This receptor was identified in a person between 18 and 60 years old who received the Ad26.COV2.S COVID-19 vaccine or a placebo. The sequences come from peripheral blood, collected in a trial of Ad26.COV2.S vaccine versus placebo. The V gene is TRBV30, the J gene TRBJ2-1, with 8 bases that match TRBD1. In DNA, the CDR3 is TGTGCCTGGAGTGTACCCCACAGGGGGTTTCCCAACAATGAGCAGTTCTTC. Its translation is CAWSVPHRGFPNNEQFF.